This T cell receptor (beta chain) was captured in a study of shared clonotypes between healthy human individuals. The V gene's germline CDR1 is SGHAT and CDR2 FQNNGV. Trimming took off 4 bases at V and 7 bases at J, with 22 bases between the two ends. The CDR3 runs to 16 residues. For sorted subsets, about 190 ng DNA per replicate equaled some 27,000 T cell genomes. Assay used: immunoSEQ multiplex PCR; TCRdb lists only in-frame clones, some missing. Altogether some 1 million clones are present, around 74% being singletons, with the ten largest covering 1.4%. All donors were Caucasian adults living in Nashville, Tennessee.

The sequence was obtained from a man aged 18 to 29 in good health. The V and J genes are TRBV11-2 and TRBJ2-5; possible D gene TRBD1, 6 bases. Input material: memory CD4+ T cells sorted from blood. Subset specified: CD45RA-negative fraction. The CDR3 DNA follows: TGTGCCAGCAGCTCAGGGGCAGCTCCGCGGTCGGGGACCCAGTACTTC. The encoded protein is CASSSGAAPRSGTQYF.